This entry lists 23 T cell receptor beta chains sequenced from one sample in a study of blood T cell repertoires in COVID-19 (TCRdb year 2020). The library was generated by the immunoSEQ multiplex PCR assay. The clones in this table, taken by TCRdb from immuneACCESS, are in-frame only. Not every clone is retained; where verified, under half of the shortfall comes from an unresolved V gene, and the cause of the rest is unknown. Across this sample there are a few hundred thousand clones, with approximately 90% seen only once. About 0.8% of the sample is held by the ten biggest clonotypes. Sequenced sample: peripheral blood. The receptors were gathered from a man aged 25-45 years with acute or convalescent COVID-19.

The J gene is TRBJ2-7, the V gene TRBV7-9; TRBD1 agrees at 9 bases. V gave up 11 bases and J gave up 4 bases; unmatched junction bases: 12. This CDR3 is 14 amino acids long. Germline CDR1 SEHNR, CDR2 FQNEAQ (reference sequence). The CDR3 bases are TGTGCCGCTGTGGTCGGGACAGGGCAATACGAGCAGTACTTC. Its translation: CAAVVGTGQYEQYF.

The gene calls are TRBV28 and TRBJ2-1, with 12 bases fitting TRBD2. Losses at the gene ends were 10 bases for V and 0 bases for J; bases not matched to a gene: 7. Germline CDR1 and CDR2: MDHEN and SYDVKM. The CDR3 spans 16 residues. The CDR3 loop is CATNPTSGGSYNEQFF. CDR3 in DNA: TGTGCCACCAACCCGACTAGCGGGGGCTCCTACAATGAGCAGTTCTTC.

This clone was picked up a small number of times. The rearrangement links TRBV2 to TRBJ1-4; unclear D gene. V lost 4 bases and J 5 bases, leaving 14 bases between the germline ends. The germline V gene has CDR1 SNHLY and CDR2 FYNNEI. The CDR3 contains 15 residues. CDR3 sequence (DNA): TGTGCCAGCAGTGGCCGCGGAACTCAAAATGAAAAACTGTTTTTT. Its protein product is CASSGRGTQNEKLFF.

This rearrangement joins TRBV30 to TRBJ1-1; no reliable D call. V was pared by 0 bases and J by 2 bases, with 10 bases between. The germline V gene encodes CDR1 GTSNPN and CDR2 SVGIG (reference sequence). This CDR3 is 14 amino acids long. CDR3 sequence (DNA): TGTGCCTGGAGTGTACGGAGAATTAACACTGAAGCTTTCTTT. This gives the protein CAWSVRRINTEAFF. Full variable domain (outside the CDR3, taken from reference TRBV30 and TRBJ1-1): SQTIHQWPATLVQPVGSPLSLECTVEGTSNPNLYWYRQAAGRGLQLLFYSVGIGQISSEVPQNLSASRPQDRQFILSSKKLLLSDSGFYLCAWSVRRINTEAFFGQGTRLTVV.

The chain uses TRBV5-1 and TRBJ1-4; 7 bases fit TRBD1. The germline gives CDR1 SGHRS, CDR2 YFSETQ. The CDR3 has 14 residues. The V and J ends lost 7 bases and 4 bases, in that order; junction bases with no gene match: 7. The CDR3, as DNA: TGCGCCAGCTCACCCGGGACAGTTAATGAAAAACTGTTTTTT. This codes for CASSPGTVNEKLFF.

This clone has only a few counts. The J gene is TRBJ1-6, the V gene TRBV5-1; D is perhaps TRBD1 (6 bases). The CDR3 covers 16 residues. CDR1 is SGHRS, CDR2 YFSETQ, per germline. V lost 4 bases and J 7 bases, leaving 18 bases between the germline ends. The chain's CDR3 is CASSAKSGTLNSPLHF. The CDR3 coding sequence is TGCGCCAGCAGCGCAAAATCAGGGACATTAAATTCACCCCTCCACTTT.

V is TRBV11-2 and J is TRBJ2-1; 11 nucleotides agree with TRBD2. The V gene's germline CDR1 is SGHAT and CDR2 FQNNGV. The junction had 10 bases not matched to a gene; V was cut back by 0 bases and J by 3 bases. This CDR3 has 19 residues. CDR3 in DNA: TGTGCCAGCAGCTTAGATAGGACTAGCGGGTGGGGCCTCTACAATGAGCAGTTCTTC. Protein: CASSLDRTSGWGLYNEQFF.

This clone was observed a single time. The CDR3 coding sequence is TGTGCCAGCAGCGACACCAGCGGGCCGATAAACATTCAGTACTTC. Translating it yields CASSDTSGPINIQYF. This chain connects TRBV7-2 to TRBJ2-4, with D tentatively TRBD2 (6 bases). V dropped 5 bases and J dropped 6 bases, with 17 bases sitting between them. The length of the CDR3 is 15 residues. Germline-derived CDR1 and CDR2 are SGHTA and FQGNSA.

The chain carries TRBV9 and TRBJ2-1; D is uncertain. V lost 3 bases, J lost 9 bases, and 7 bases lay in between. This CDR3 region has 11 residues. Germline V gene data show CDR1 as SGDLS and CDR2 as YYNGEE. CDR3 sequence reads: CASSGLGEQFF. CDR3 DNA sequence: TGTGCCAGCAGCGGACTGGGTGAGCAGTTCTTC.

The chain is built from TRBV7-8 and TRBJ2-2, with 11 positions matching TRBD2. The CDR3 has 16 residues. CDR1 and CDR2 from the germline V gene are SGHVS and FQNEAQ. With 5 bases clipped from V and 9 bases from J, the junction kept 11 bases outside the gene matches. The CDR3 loop is CASSERTSGFRRELFF. The CDR3 bases are TGTGCCAGCAGCGAGAGGACTAGCGGGTTCCGGCGGGAGCTGTTTTTT.

The chain has TRBV4-1 and TRBJ1-1, with TRBD1 as a possible D gene (6 bases). CDR3 length equals 15 residues. Trimming pared 4 bases from V and 4 bases from J, leaving 16 bases between. Per germline, CDR1 MGHRA and CDR2 YSYEKL. The CDR3 is CASSPVTTGRTEAFF. CDR3 DNA: TGCGCCAGCAGCCCTGTGACTACAGGGCGCACTGAAGCTTTCTTT.

The rearrangement joins TRBV20-1 to TRBJ2-2, with D uncertain. Germline V gene sequence: CDR1 DFQATT, CDR2 SNEGSKA (reference sequence). Trimming pared 5 bases from V and 4 bases from J, leaving 5 bases between. CDR3 length equals 11 residues. The CDR3 loop reads CSAPVTGELFF. The CDR3 DNA reads TGCAGTGCTCCGGTCACCGGGGAGCTGTTTTTT.

The chain combines TRBV6-5 with TRBJ1-2; D gene uncertain. Trimming left V 3 bases short and J 8 bases short, with 13 bases between. CDR1 and CDR2 (germline): MNHEY, SVGAGI. The CDR3 contains 13 residues. CDR3 in amino acids: CASSYGLGSGYTF. Here the CDR3 DNA reads TGTGCCAGCAGTTATGGGTTGGGTAGCGGCTACACCTTC.

The rearrangement uses TRBV19 and TRBJ1-2, with D maybe TRBD1 (5 bases). Germline CDR1 is LNHDA and CDR2 is SQIVND (reference sequence). The CDR3 extends over 15 amino acids. V lost 3 bases and J lost 3, with 14 bases in between. CDR3 sequence (DNA): TGTGCCAGTAGTATCACAGGAGCCCCAGACTATGGCTACACCTTC. Its translation: CASSITGAPDYGYTF.

The table lists this clone with a count of one. The chain combines TRBV6-5 with TRBJ2-5, with D perhaps TRBD1 (6 bases). Trimming removed 2 bases at V and 1 base at J, with 8 bases between. The CDR3 runs to 14 residues. Germline CDR1 is MNHEY and CDR2 is SVGAGI. The CDR3 bases are TGTGCCAGCAGTTACAACAGGGTCCAAGAGACCCAGTACTTC. It yields the protein CASSYNRVQETQYF.

This clone appeared a few times. The chain couples TRBV6-1 to TRBJ1-2; 7 bases are a match to TRBD1. The V gene's germline CDR1 is MNHNS and CDR2 SASEGT. The V and J ends lost 0 bases and 4 bases, in that order; junction bases with no gene match: 5. The CDR3 sequence is 15 residues long. CDR3 coding DNA: TGTGCCAGCAGTGAAGCCCCCGGGACAGCCTATGGCTACACCTTC. Protein: CASSEAPGTAYGYTF.

The chain employs TRBV24-1 and TRBJ2-3; TRBD1 matches at 10 bases. This CDR3 spans 15 amino acids. With V trimmed by 3 bases and J by 7 bases, 6 bases remained unmatched. CDR1 KGHDR and CDR2 SFDVKD come from the germline V gene. The CDR3 coding sequence is TGTGCCACCAGTGATCCGGGACAGGGGATATATACGCAGTATTTT. Amino acids: CATSDPGQGIYTQYF.

This rearrangement joins TRBV19 to TRBJ2-1; tentatively, D is TRBD1 (5 bases). V was shortened by 5 bases and J by 5 bases, with 16 bases between the two germline ends. Germline CDR1 reads LNHDA; CDR2 reads SQIVND (reference sequence). The CDR3 is 15 residues long. The CDR3 sequence: CASSPGRLDNNEQFF. CDR3 sequence (DNA): TGTGCCAGTAGTCCAGGGCGCCTAGATAACAATGAGCAGTTCTTC.

The V gene is TRBV27, the J gene TRBJ2-1, with D possibly being TRBD1 (6 bases). Trimming removed 3 bases from V and 4 bases from J, with 7 bases in between. From germline, CDR1 is MNHEY and CDR2 SMNVEV (reference sequence). CDR3 length: 13 amino acids. The CDR3 loop is CASSFQGYNEQFF. CDR3 coding DNA: TGTGCCAGCAGTTTTCAGGGGTACAATGAGCAGTTCTTC.

The rearrangement links TRBV28 to TRBJ2-5; D is unclear. V was cut by 3 bases and J by 3 bases, with 11 bases left in between. From germline, CDR1 is MDHEN and CDR2 SYDVKM. The CDR3 totals 14 residues. The CDR3 sequence: CASSLIQRKETQYF. For the CDR3, the DNA is TGTGCCAGCAGTTTGATCCAGCGCAAAGAGACCCAGTACTTC.

This chain joins TRBV5-1 and TRBJ1-5; TRBD1 matches 9 bases. CDR1 is SGHRS, CDR2 YFSETQ, per germline. The CDR3 extends over 14 amino acids. The junction had 6 bases not matched to a gene; V was cut back by 4 bases and J by 7 bases. The CDR3: CASSLGTGSQPQHF. The CDR3 nucleotides are TGCGCCAGCAGCCTAGGGACAGGGAGCCAGCCCCAGCATTTT.

CDR3 protein: CASSTQQVAPLHF. CDR3 in DNA: TGTGCCAGCAGCACCCAACAGGTGGCACCCCTCCACTTT. The chain uses TRBV11-2 and TRBJ1-6; possibly TRBD1 for D (5 bases). This CDR3 has 13 amino acids. V was pared by 5 bases and J by 11 bases, with 13 bases between. CDR1 and CDR2 from the germline V gene are SGHAT and FQNNGV.

The chain recombines TRBV15 with TRBJ2-7; 11 bases are a match to TRBD2. Per germline, CDR1 LNHNV and CDR2 YYDKDF (reference sequence). The CDR3 is 15 amino acids. After removal of 3 bases from V and 0 bases from J, the junction contained 1 base not matched to a gene. CDR3: CATSRTSGASYEQYF. The CDR3 coding sequence is TGTGCCACCAGCAGGACTAGCGGGGCCTCCTACGAGCAGTACTTC.